These 8 T cell receptor beta chains share one sample of origin, sequenced in a study of T cell repertoires in cytomegalovirus infection. TCRdb re-called the reads through MiXCR, storing one row per CDR3 protein. The sample holds roughly 500,000 distinct CDR3 sequences, 11% seen once. The sample consisted of PBMCs. These TCRs come from a human donor in good health (CMV status not recorded). Some clones in this sample may be carry-over from other donors' samples.

This clonotype came up many times. The gene calls are TRBV12-3 or TRBV12-4 and TRBJ1-1; possibly TRBD1 for D (5 bases). CDR3 length: 14 residues. V was clipped by 9 bases and J by 5 bases, with 19 bases between them. The CDR3 reads CASQVLWAGTEAFF. CDR3 DNA: TGTGCCAGTCAAGTTTTATGGGCAGGGACTGAAGCTTTCTTT.

V is TRBV30 and J is TRBJ2-1; D possibly matches TRBD1 or TRBD2 (6 bases each). From germline, CDR1 is GTSNPN and CDR2 SVGIG (reference sequence). Trimming left V 7 bases short and J 10 bases short, with 14 bases between. CDR3 length equals 11 residues. The CDR3, as DNA: TGTGCCTTCGCCAGGGGAGGAGAGCAGTTCTTC. Translated: CAFARGGEQFF.

CDR3 in amino acids: CASSSEGGWEGNYGYTF. DNA for the CDR3: TGTGCCAGCAGCTCAGAGGGGGGTTGGGAGGGGAACTATGGCTACACCTTC. The V call is TRBV9, the J call TRBJ1-2; TRBD1 might be the D (6 bases). The CDR3 loop spans 17 amino acids. Trimming took off 4 bases at V and 2 bases at J, with 21 bases between the two ends. Germline V gene lookup returns CDR1 SGDLS and CDR2 YYNGEE. Complete variable domain (other parts from reference TRBV9 and TRBJ1-2): DSGVTQTPKHLITATGQRVTLRCSPRSGDLSVYWYQQSLDQGLQFLIQYYNGEERAKGNILERFSAQQFPDLHSELNLSSLELGDSALYFCASSSEGGWEGNYGYTFGSGTRLTVV.

This clonotype has just a few counts. Here the CDR3 reads CASSPEGRGYGYTF. DNA for the CDR3: TGCGCCAGCAGCCCGGAGGGCCGAGGGTATGGCTACACCTTC. The chain carries TRBV5-1 and TRBJ1-2; D not resolved. The germline CDR1 and CDR2 sequences are SGHRS and YFSETQ. Between the trimmed V and J ends, which lost 4 bases and 5 bases, there was a span of 15 bases. CDR3 length: 14 amino acids.

The table lists this clonotype with many counts. The chain couples TRBV5-6 to TRBJ1-2; D is undetermined. Deletions cut 1 base from V and 8 bases from J, with 12 bases between. The CDR3 consists of 13 residues. Germline V gene data show CDR1 as SGHDT and CDR2 as YYEEEE. For the CDR3, the DNA is TGTGCCAGCAGCTTGTCTTCTTCTATAGGCTACACCTTC. Its protein is CASSLSSSIGYTF.

This clonotype was recorded many times. The V gene is TRBV6-1, the J gene TRBJ2-1; D is possibly TRBD1 or TRBD2 (5 bases each). V lost 8 bases to trimming and J lost 1 base, with 12 bases between them. The germline V gene has CDR1 MNHNS and CDR2 SASEGT. The CDR3 length is 14 residues. The CDR3 region is CASLGTGSYNEQFF. As DNA, the CDR3 is TGTGCCAGCCTCGGGACGGGATCCTACAATGAGCAGTTCTTC.

This clonotype came up many times. The chain has TRBV6-1 and TRBJ2-4, with a tentative D call TRBD1 (6 bases). The CDR3 extends over 14 amino acids. CDR1 and CDR2 (germline): MNHNS, SASEGT. The V and J ends lost 1 base and 4 bases respectively, with 8 bases between them. The CDR3 nucleotides read TGTGCCAGCAGTGAAGGGACAGCGAAAAACATTCAGTACTTC. Translation gives CASSEGTAKNIQYF.

This clonotype was picked up many times. This chain uses TRBV7-8 with TRBJ2-7, with 11 positions matching TRBD2. This CDR3 has 16 amino acids. The trim removed 5 bases at V and 2 bases at J, leaving 8 bases unmatched. The germline V gene has CDR1 SGHVS and CDR2 FQNEAQ. Here the CDR3 DNA reads TGTGCCAGCAGCAATCCTAGCGGGGGGCTAGCCTACGAGCAGTACTTC. Protein sequence: CASSNPSGGLAYEQYF.